The clone carrying this T cell receptor beta chain has more than one count but fewer than ten. Its antigen remains unknown. The data stem from a study of identical twins. TCRdb redid the calling of the 5' RACE reads with MiXCR, one entry per CDR3 protein. The sample contains approximately 690,000 distinct CDR3 sequences, around 6% of which appear only once. This CDR3 comprises 17 residues. Losses at the gene ends were 0 bases for V and 6 bases for J; bases not matched to a gene: 11. The germline CDR1 and CDR2 sequences are SGDLS and YYNGEE. Study-wide points: Interpretation of the results relied on cross-sectional statistical analysis and not on following the same donors.

V is TRBV9 and J is TRBJ1-3; 8 bases are a match to TRBD1. The TCR originated in a young man in good health. Specimen: naive T cells sorted from blood. The CDR3 DNA sequence: TGTGCCAGCAGCGTAGACCCCGGGGGACAGGTTTTAAACACCATATATTTT. It specifies CASSVDPGGQVLNTIYF.